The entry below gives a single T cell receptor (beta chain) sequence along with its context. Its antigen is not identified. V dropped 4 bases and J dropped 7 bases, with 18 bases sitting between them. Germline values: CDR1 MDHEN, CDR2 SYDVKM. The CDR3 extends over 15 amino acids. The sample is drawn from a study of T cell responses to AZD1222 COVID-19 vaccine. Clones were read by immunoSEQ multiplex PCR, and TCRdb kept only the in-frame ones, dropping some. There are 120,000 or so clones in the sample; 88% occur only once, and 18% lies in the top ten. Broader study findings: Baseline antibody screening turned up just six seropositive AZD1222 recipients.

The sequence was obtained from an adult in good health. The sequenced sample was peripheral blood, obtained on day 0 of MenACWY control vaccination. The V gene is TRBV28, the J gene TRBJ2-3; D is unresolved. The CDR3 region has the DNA TGTGCCAGCAGTTCCCGGGCCCCCGGGCGGAATACGCAGTATTTT. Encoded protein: CASSSRAPGRNTQYF.